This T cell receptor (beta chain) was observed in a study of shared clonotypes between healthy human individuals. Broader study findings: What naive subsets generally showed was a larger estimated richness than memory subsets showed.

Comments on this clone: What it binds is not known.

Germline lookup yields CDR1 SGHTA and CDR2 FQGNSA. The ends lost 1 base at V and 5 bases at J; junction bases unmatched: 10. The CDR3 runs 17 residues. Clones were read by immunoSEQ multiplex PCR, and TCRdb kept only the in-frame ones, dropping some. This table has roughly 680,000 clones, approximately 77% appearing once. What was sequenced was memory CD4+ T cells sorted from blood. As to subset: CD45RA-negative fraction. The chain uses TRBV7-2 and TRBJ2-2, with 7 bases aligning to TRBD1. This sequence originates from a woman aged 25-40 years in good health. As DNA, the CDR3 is TGTGCCAGCAGCTTAGGACTCAGGGGACAGAGGACCGGGGAGCTGTTTTTT. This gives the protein CASSLGLRGQRTGELFF. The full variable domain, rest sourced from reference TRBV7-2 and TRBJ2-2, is GAGVSQSPSNKVTEKGKDVELRCDPISGHTALYWYRQSLGQGLEFLIYFQGNSAPDKSGLPSDRFSAERTGGSVSTLTIQRTQQEDSAVYLCASSLGLRGQRTGELFFGEGSRLTVL.